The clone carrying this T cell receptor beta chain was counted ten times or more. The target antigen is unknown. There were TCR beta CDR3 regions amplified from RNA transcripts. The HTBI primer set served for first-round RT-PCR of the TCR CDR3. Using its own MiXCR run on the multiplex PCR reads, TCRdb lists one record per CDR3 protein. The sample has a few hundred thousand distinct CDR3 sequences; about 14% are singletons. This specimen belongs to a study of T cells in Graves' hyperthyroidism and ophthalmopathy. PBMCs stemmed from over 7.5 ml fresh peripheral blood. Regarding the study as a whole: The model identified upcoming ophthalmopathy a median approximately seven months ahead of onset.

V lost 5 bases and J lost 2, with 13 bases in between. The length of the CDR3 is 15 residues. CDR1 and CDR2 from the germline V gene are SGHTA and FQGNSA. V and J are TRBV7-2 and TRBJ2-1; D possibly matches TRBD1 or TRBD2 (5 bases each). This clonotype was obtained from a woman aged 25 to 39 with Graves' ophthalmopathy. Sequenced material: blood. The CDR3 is CASSPRVGAYNEQFF. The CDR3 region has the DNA TGTGCCAGCAGCCCCCGCGTGGGGGCCTACAATGAGCAGTTCTTC.